This TCR beta chain was observed in a study of response to subunit inactivated influenza vaccine. General study points: The authors proposed limited new T cell recruitment per seasonal influenza vaccination.

One entry per CDR3 protein, called by TCRdb with MiXCR from the RT-PCR reads. Seen here are about 800,000 distinct CDR3 sequences, 21% observed once, and the top ten hold about a tenth. The germline V gene has CDR1 DFQATT and CDR2 SNEGSKA (reference sequence). This CDR3 has 12 residues. Between the trimmed V and J ends, which lost 6 bases and 2 bases, there was a span of 9 bases. Comments on this clonotype: What it binds is not known.

This TCR was sampled from a man in his fifties who received an inactivated influenza vaccine. The chain joins TRBV20-1 to TRBJ2-3; D gene uncertain. Material: PBMCs from blood, obtained about 5 days after vaccination. The chain's CDR3 is CSASWVTDTQYF. The CDR3 nucleotides read TGCAGTGCCTCGTGGGTCACAGATACGCAGTATTTT.